This TCR beta chain stems from a study of resident and recirculating memory T cells in vitiligo. Background on the study: Epidermis came from shave biopsies of lesional and nonlesional sites, plus PBMCs. Genomic DNA was extracted from whole homogenized samples, with no cell sorting.

Germline V gene data show CDR1 as SNHLY and CDR2 as FYNNEI. The CDR3 extends over 17 amino acids. Trimming cost V 3 bases and J 2 bases; bases outside gene matches: 10. Profiled with immunoSEQ multiplex PCR; TCRdb holds only in-frame clones, not every one. The sample lists about 42,000 clones, about 93% seen once, with around 5% in the top ten. Regarding this clone: Its cognate antigen is unknown.

Study conclusions and caveats: Clonality differed among vitiligo lesions, with no unique dominant clone. Sequences differed between biopsy sites and patients, suggesting private specificity.

The gene calls are TRBV2 and TRBJ2-3; 8 positions agree with TRBD2. This TCR was sampled from a male donor with vitiligo. Sample: blood. The CDR3 nucleotides read TGTGCCAGCAGTGATCTCCGGCTAGCGGGCCACACAGATACGCAGTATTTT. Amino acid sequence: CASSDLRLAGHTDTQYF.